This passage covers 15 T cell receptor beta chains from one sample sequenced in a study of metastatic and nonmetastatic thyroid tumors. Prior to thyroid surgery, none of the patients had received any treatment. TCRdb ran MiXCR on the PCR reads. The sample has about 30,000 clones, around a fifth seen once. Sequencing was performed on blood. The receptor source for this set is a female donor with papillary thyroid cancer or a benign thyroid nodule (not recorded which). Some clones in this sample may be carry-over from other donors' samples.

This clone has ten or more counts. The chain uses TRBV20-1 and TRBJ2-5, with 7 bases aligning to TRBD1. CDR1 is DFQATT, CDR2 SNEGSKA, per germline (reference sequence). With 2 bases clipped from V and 2 bases from J, the junction kept 2 bases outside the gene matches. The CDR3 is made up of 13 amino acids. CDR3 sequence (DNA): TGCAGTGCTAGACCAGGGGGTCAAGAGACCCAGTACTTC. Its translation: CSARPGGQETQYF.

This clone was picked up many times. The chain joins TRBV28 to TRBJ2-6; D not certain. Per germline, CDR1 MDHEN and CDR2 SYDVKM. Trimming removed 5 bases at V and 1 base at J, with 12 bases between. This CDR3 has 16 residues. The DNA for the CDR3 is TGTGCCAGCAGTCTACTTCTGGGATCTGGGGCCAACGTCCTGACTTTC. Protein product: CASSLLLGSGANVLTF.

The chain uses TRBV12-3 or TRBV12-4 and TRBJ2-7, with 9 bases aligning to TRBD2. This CDR3 is 15 amino acids long. The ends lost 6 bases at V and 4 bases at J; junction bases unmatched: 10. The CDR3 spells CASSLAGGPVYEQYF. The CDR3 coding sequence is TGTGCCAGCAGCCTCGCGGGAGGGCCTGTTTACGAGCAGTACTTC.

The rearrangement links TRBV20-1 to TRBJ1-2; 7 nucleotides line up with TRBD1. Per the germline V gene, CDR1 is DFQATT and CDR2 is SNEGSKA (reference sequence). The CDR3 is 12 residues long. Trimming took 1 base from V and 10 from J; bases not matched to a gene: 6. CDR3 sequence reads: CSARGQGCVYTF. The CDR3 DNA sequence: TGCAGTGCTAGAGGACAGGGATGTGTCTACACCTTC.

This clone was picked up many times. This chain joins TRBV12-3 or TRBV12-4 and TRBJ2-7; a possible D gene is TRBD2 (7 bases). The germline V and J ends were trimmed by 1 base and 2 bases, with 12 bases remaining between them. The CDR3 sequence is 15 residues long. DNA for the CDR3: TGTGCCAGCAGTTTAGATCGGGGGGCCGCCTACGAGCAGTACTTC. It yields the protein CASSLDRGAAYEQYF.

In this sample, this clone turned up a few times. The chain recombines TRBV12-3 or TRBV12-4 with TRBJ2-7; D is undetermined. Trimming cost V 1 base and J 3 bases, with 7 bases left between them. There are 13 residues in the CDR3. The CDR3 is CASSLGSFYEQYF. CDR3 sequence (DNA): TGTGCCAGCAGTTTAGGTAGTTTCTACGAGCAGTACTTC.

By its share, this clone is medium-sized. The CDR3 reads CASSYSGLAGVTGNEQFF. CDR3 nucleotide sequence: TGTGCCAGCAGTTACTCGGGACTAGCGGGAGTTACGGGGAATGAGCAGTTCTTC. The rearrangement uses TRBV6-5 and TRBJ2-1; 14 bases agree with TRBD2. V lost 0 bases to trimming and J lost 7 bases; unmatched junction nucleotides: 8. The CDR3 sequence is 18 residues long. Germline V gene data show CDR1 as MNHEY and CDR2 as SVGAGI.

This clone was observed many times. The chain uses TRBV20-1 and TRBJ2-3; D gene uncertain. CDR1 is DFQATT, CDR2 SNEGSKA, per germline (reference sequence). The CDR3 runs to 14 residues. Trimming took off 3 bases at V and 3 bases at J, with 13 bases between the two ends. CDR3 DNA sequence: TGCAGTGCTAGGATGGTCCTTAAAACAGATACGCAGTATTTT. Translation: CSARMVLKTDTQYF.

The chain has TRBV6-1 and TRBJ1-5; TRBD1 matches at 9 bases. The CDR3 totals 16 residues. Germline trimming cut 6 bases from V and 0 bases from J; bases unmatched to any gene: 6. Germline assignment: CDR1 MNHNS and CDR2 SASEGT. CDR3 in amino acids: CASRGQGMVSNQPQHF. The CDR3 nucleotides are TGTGCCAGCAGAGGACAGGGGATGGTTAGCAATCAGCCCCAGCATTTT.

This clone was recorded many times. V gene TRBV20-1 combines with J gene TRBJ1-1; no clear D gene. This CDR3 spans 12 amino acids. Germline V lookup: CDR1 DFQATT, CDR2 SNEGSKA (reference sequence). CDR3 sequence (DNA): TGCAGCCACTCGTGGGGATCCACTGAAGCTTTCTTT. It translates to CSHSWGSTEAFF.

This clone was detected only a few times. V gene TRBV7-8 combines with J gene TRBJ2-1, with no clear D. Germline V CDR1 and CDR2: SGHVS, FQNEAQ. The CDR3 totals 12 residues. The V end lost 5 bases, the J end lost 9 bases, and 11 bases lay between the germline ends. The CDR3 here is CASSPMGSEQFF. The CDR3 nucleotides read TGTGCCAGCAGCCCCATGGGTTCTGAGCAGTTCTTC.

In its sample, this clone ranks as medium-sized. The V call is TRBV28, the J call TRBJ1-2; tentative D call: TRBD1 (6 bases). V lost 6 bases, J lost 4 bases, and 15 bases lay in between. Germline V gene data show CDR1 as MDHEN and CDR2 as SYDVKM. This CDR3 is built from 14 residues. The CDR3 bases are TGTGCCAGCAGGCCGGGACAAATGATCTATGGCTACACCTTC. This gives the protein CASRPGQMIYGYTF.

The V gene is TRBV6-2 or TRBV6-3, the J gene TRBJ1-1, with a weak D call TRBD1 (5 bases). Germline V gene sequence: CDR1 MNHEY, CDR2 SVGEGT. The CDR3 is made up of 14 amino acids. Trimming stripped 7 bases from V and 3 bases from J, with 15 bases between. Written as DNA, the CDR3 is TGTGCCAGCAATCTAGGGGCAACGGACACTGAAGCTTTCTTT. Translation gives CASNLGATDTEAFF.

As for this clone: Other DNA sequences in this specimen translate into the identical CDR3. The chain has TRBV20-1 and TRBJ2-3; D is perhaps TRBD1 (5 bases). The CDR3 contains 15 residues. Trimming stripped 0 bases from V and 1 base from J, with 11 bases between. From germline, CDR1 is DFQATT and CDR2 SNEGSKA (reference sequence). The CDR3 region has the DNA TGCAGTGCTAGAGATCCAGTAGGGGGCACAGATACGCAGTATTTT. It specifies CSARDPVGGTDTQYF.

This clone showed up just a few times. The CDR3 loop reads CASSPPSLEQYF. The CDR3 DNA reads as TGTGCCAGCAGCCCCCCATCCCTCGAGCAGTACTTC. The chain carries TRBV28 and TRBJ2-7; D gene uncertain. V shed 6 bases and J shed 6 bases, with 12 bases lying between them. Per germline, CDR1 MDHEN and CDR2 SYDVKM. The CDR3 runs to 12 residues.